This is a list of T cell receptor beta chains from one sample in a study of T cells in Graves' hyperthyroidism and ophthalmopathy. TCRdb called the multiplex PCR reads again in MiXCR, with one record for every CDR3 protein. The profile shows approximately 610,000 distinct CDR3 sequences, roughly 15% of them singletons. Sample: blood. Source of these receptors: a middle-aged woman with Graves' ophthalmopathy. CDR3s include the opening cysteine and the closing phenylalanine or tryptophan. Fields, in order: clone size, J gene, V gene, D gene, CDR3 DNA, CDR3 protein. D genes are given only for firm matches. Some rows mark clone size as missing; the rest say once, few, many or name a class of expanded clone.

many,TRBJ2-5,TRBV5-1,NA,TGCGCCAGCAGGCCAGGGGCAGAAGGAGAGACCCAGTACTTC,CASRPGAEGETQYF
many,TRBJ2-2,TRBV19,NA,TGTGCCAGTAATATGGGGCACACCGGGGAGCTGTTTTTT,CASNMGHTGELFF
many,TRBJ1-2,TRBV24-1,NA,TGTGCCACCAGTGATCCAGGGTCTGATAAGGGCGGCTACACCTTC,CATSDPGSDKGGYTF
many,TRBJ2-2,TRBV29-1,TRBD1,TGCAGCGTTGAATCCGGGACAGGGGGCGACCTTCACGGGGAGCTGTTTTTT,CSVESGTGGDLHGELFF
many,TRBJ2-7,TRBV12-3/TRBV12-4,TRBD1,TGTGCCAGCAGTTTATGGTTGGGACAGGGACCTTACGAGCAGTACTTC,CASSLWLGQGPYEQYF
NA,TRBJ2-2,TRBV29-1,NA,TGCAGCGCTCAAAGGGGGGCGCGGGACACCGGGGAGCTGTTTTTT,CSAQRGARDTGELFF
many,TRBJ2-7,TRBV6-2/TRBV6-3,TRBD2,TGTGCCAGCAATGCGGGAGCCCAATACGAGCAGTACTTC,CASNAGAQYEQYF
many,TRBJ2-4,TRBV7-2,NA,TGTGCCAGCAGCTTATACCAAAACATTCAGTACTTC,CASSLYQNIQYF
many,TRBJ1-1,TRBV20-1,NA,TGCAGTGCTAGAAAGAGATGGCAGGGGTCAACGAGCGGCACTGAAGCTTTCTTT,CSARKRWQGSTSGTEAFF
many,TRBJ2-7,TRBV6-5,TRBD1,TGTGCCAGCAGCTACGACAGGACAGGCCCCCAAGTGGGCTTC,CASSYDRTGPQVGF